This TCR beta chain was profiled in a study of T-cell memory formation after mild COVID-19. Notes on the study in general: Still unconfirmed is whether the second-wave clones peaking on day 37 recognized SARS-CoV-2.

Germline CDR1 SGHRS, CDR2 YFSETQ. This CDR3 spans 18 amino acids. The V end was cut by 1 base, the J end by 1 base, with 20 bases between. TCRdb re-analysed the 5' RACE reads in MiXCR, keeping a single row per CDR3 protein. The profile shows about 90,000 distinct CDR3 sequences, more than 13% of them singletons. This clonotype has just a few counts. Its target is unknown. V and J are TRBV5-1 and TRBJ1-1; D may be TRBD1 (5 bases). The clonotype was recovered from a man aged 18-30 years who had mild COVID-19 (a few samples of this study predate the infection). Cell type and time point are not known. The sample taken for sequencing was PBMCs or a T cell subset sorted from them (not recorded which). The CDR3 DNA sequence: TGCGCCAGCAGCTTGTATGGAGGGGCCCCTATTGGGAACACTGAAGCTTTCTTT. It yields the protein CASSLYGGAPIGNTEAFF.